These 11 T cell receptor beta chains share one sample of origin, sequenced in a study of Ad26.COV2.S vaccination and SARS-CoV-2 variants. Generated by immunoSEQ multiplex PCR, the TCRdb table keeps only in-frame clones and is missing some. The sample has a few hundred thousand clones, 87% seen once. The treatment: 15 to 20 received Ad26.COV2.S at low or high dose, single or two shots; about 5 received placebo; per-sample allocation not given. Specimens were obtained on day 63 following the first vaccine or placebo injection. The source material was peripheral blood, sampled in a trial of Ad26.COV2.S vaccine versus placebo. The origin of the receptors is a person aged 18-65 years who received the Ad26.COV2.S COVID-19 vaccine or a placebo.

The V gene is TRBV13, the J gene TRBJ2-5; the D gene could be TRBD1 or TRBD2 (5 bases each). CDR3 length: 15 amino acids. V was shortened by 5 bases and J by 3 bases, with 16 bases between the two germline ends. CDR1 PRHDT and CDR2 FYEKMQ come from the germline V gene (reference sequence). The CDR3 reads CASSPQGETKETQYF. CDR3 nucleotide sequence: TGTGCCAGCAGCCCCCAGGGAGAAACTAAAGAGACCCAGTACTTC.

This clone was observed many times. This rearrangement joins TRBV14 to TRBJ1-2, with D hard to call. V was pared by 0 bases and J by 8 bases, with 16 bases between. CDR3 size: 15 residues. Per germline, CDR1 SGHDN and CDR2 FVKESK. CDR3 amino acids: CASSQDLIASPGYTF. DNA of the CDR3: TGTGCCAGCAGCCAAGATCTTATCGCCAGCCCCGGCTACACCTTC.

This clone was seen only a few times. The J gene is TRBJ1-1, the V gene TRBV19; D is unclear. The CDR3 runs 14 residues. The V and J ends lost 2 bases and 1 base respectively, with 8 bases between them. The germline CDR1 and CDR2 sequences are LNHDA and SQIVND (reference sequence). CDR3 in DNA: TGTGCCAGTAGTATACCAACTCCGAACACTGAAGCTTTCTTT. Translation gives CASSIPTPNTEAFF.

The gene calls are TRBV4-3 and TRBJ2-5; D tentatively reads TRBD1 or TRBD2 (5 bases each). V was pared by 0 bases and J by 5 bases, with 19 bases between. The CDR3 is made up of 17 amino acids. The germline gives CDR1 LGHNA, CDR2 YSLEER. CDR3 in amino acids: CASSQDLTRGVGETQYF. The CDR3 nucleotides read TGCGCCAGCAGCCAAGATCTTACGAGGGGAGTAGGGGAGACCCAGTACTTC.

J is TRBJ1-1 and V is TRBV6-1; D unresolved. Germline CDR1 and CDR2: MNHNS and SASEGT. The CDR3 loop spans 13 amino acids. Trimming removed 3 bases from V and 9 bases from J, with 14 bases in between. Here the CDR3 reads CASSDRRNDKAFF. The CDR3 DNA reads as TGTGCCAGCAGTGACAGGAGAAACGACAAAGCTTTCTTT.

The rearrangement uses TRBV7-2 and TRBJ1-4; D is possibly TRBD1 (6 bases). V was pared by 3 bases and J by 8 bases, with 10 bases between. Germline-derived CDR1 and CDR2 are SGHTA and FQGNSA. The CDR3 runs 13 residues. The CDR3 sequence is CASSFGQGEKLFF. In DNA form, the CDR3 reads TGTGCCAGCAGCTTCGGCCAGGGGGAAAAACTGTTTTTT.

V usage is TRBV11-3 and J usage is TRBJ2-3; TRBD2 matches at 8 bases. The V gene's germline CDR1 is SGHNT and CDR2 YENEEA. The trim removed 1 base at V and 4 bases at J, leaving 7 bases unmatched. The CDR3 has 16 amino acids. The CDR3 here is CASSLGGRGGADTQYF. In DNA form, the CDR3 reads TGTGCCAGCAGCTTAGGTGGACGGGGGGGAGCAGATACGCAGTATTTT.

This rearrangement joins TRBV11-2 to TRBJ1-6; D gene uncertain. Trimming pared 1 base from V and 0 bases from J, leaving 16 bases between. CDR1 SGHAT and CDR2 FQNNGV come from the germline V gene. The CDR3 has 19 amino acids. The CDR3 sequence is CASSLGATASSSYNSPLHF. CDR3 coding DNA: TGTGCCAGCAGCTTAGGGGCGACGGCATCAAGCTCCTATAATTCACCCCTCCACTTT.

DNA for the CDR3: TGTGCCAGCAGCTCTGACTCGGGGAACACTGAAGCTTTCTTT. Its protein is CASSSDSGNTEAFF. The chain joins TRBV7-2 to TRBJ1-1; D is undetermined. V was pared by 4 bases and J by 1 base, with 10 bases between. CDR3 length: 14 amino acids. CDR1 is SGHTA, CDR2 FQGNSA, per germline.

V and J are TRBV30 and TRBJ1-1; no reliable D call. In germline, CDR1 is GTSNPN, CDR2 SVGIG (reference sequence). This CDR3 is 11 amino acids long. V was pared by 4 bases and J by 5 bases, with 8 bases between. The CDR3 DNA reads as TGTGCCTGGACCATAAGTACTGAAGCTTTCTTT. It yields the protein CAWTISTEAFF.

This sequence joins TRBV27 and TRBJ1-5; a weak D match, TRBD1 (6 bases). This CDR3 is 15 amino acids long. Trimming took off 0 bases at V and 6 bases at J, with 12 bases between the two ends. Germline loops: CDR1 MNHEY, CDR2 SMNVEV (reference sequence). CDR3 bases: TGTGCCAGCAGTTTATCGGCGGGGGCATTTCAGCCCCAGCATTTT. Its protein is CASSLSAGAFQPQHF.